A single T cell receptor beta chain is shown here with its context. Its specificity is not known. Sequenced by immunoSEQ multiplex PCR; TCRdb stores in-frame clones only, minus some. This sample has about 69,000 clones, with roughly nine tenths found just once. The sample is drawn from a study of OX40 agonist ivuxolimab in advanced cancers. Study at large: Patients in the trial were receiving intravenous ivuxolimab every 2 weeks, at doses of 0.01 to 10 mg/kg. Anti-PD-1, anti-PD-L1 or anti-CTLA-4 therapy given earlier was allowed, and around 40% had some.

V lost 7 bases, J lost 3 bases, and 16 bases lay in between. CDR1 SQVTM and CDR2 ANQGSEA come from the germline V gene. The CDR3 runs 14 residues. Study observations and caveats: Dose levels from 0.1 to 3.0 mg/kg saw CD4+ and CD8+ blood T cells expand clonally by week 6.

The material sequenced was CD4+ or CD8+ T cells sorted from blood, taken in a trial of the OX40 agonist ivuxolimab. The chain couples TRBV29-1 to TRBJ2-1; weak D call: TRBD2 (6 bases). This receptor was obtained from an adult with an advanced solid tumor such as melanoma, head and neck, liver or kidney cancer. This chain's CDR3 is CSAPGLAVYNEQFF. In DNA form, the CDR3 reads TGCAGCGCCCCTGGATTAGCGGTCTACAATGAGCAGTTCTTC.